A selection of T cell receptor beta chains follows, all from one sample in a study of T cells after posttransplantation cyclophosphamide. The table came from immunoSEQ multiplex PCR; TCRdb's copy has only in-frame clones and leaves some out. The data show some 47,000 clones, 86% seen once. The sample taken for sequencing was PBMCs. Receptors were obtained from a man aged 30 to 45 with a blood cancer, CMV-positive, and with a related stem cell donor. Each CDR3 is given with its conserved first and last residue. A D gene is named only where the DNA matches it firmly. Not every row has a clone size; where given, it reads once, few, many or a size class.

size	V	D	length	J	CDR3	DNA
NA	TRBV7-2	NA	17	TRBJ2-2	CASSPPRGAPNTGELFF	TGTGCCAGCAGCCCTCCCCGGGGGGCACCCAACACCGGGGAGCTGTTTTTT
few	TRBV5-1	NA	14	TRBJ1-4	CASSLGGTNEKLFF	TGCGCCAGCAGCTTAGGGGGTACTAATGAAAAACTGTTTTTT
NA	TRBV10-3	TRBD1	15	TRBJ1-5	CAISESGHPGGPQHF	TGTGCCATCAGTGAGTCGGGACACCCAGGGGGGCCCCAGCATTTT
NA	TRBV5-4	NA	16	TRBJ2-7	CASSLVPSAALREQYF	TGTGCCAGCAGCTTGGTTCCTAGCGCAGCCCTGCGGGAGCAGTACTTC
NA	TRBV5-6	NA	15	TRBJ2-5	CASSSRQFYQETQYF	TGTGCCAGCAGCTCCAGACAGTTTTACCAAGAGACCCAGTACTTC
NA	TRBV11-3	TRBD1	15	TRBJ2-2	CASTGQTGVAGELFF	TGTGCCAGCACCGGTCAGACAGGGGTGGCCGGGGAGCTGTTTTTT
NA	TRBV5-6	TRBD2	16	TRBJ2-2	CASSLWTSGTTGELFF	TGTGCCAGCAGCTTGTGGACTAGCGGAACAACCGGGGAGCTGTTTTTT
NA	TRBV2	NA	14	TRBJ2-1	CASSWRETRGEQFF	TGTGCCAGCAGTTGGAGGGAAACTCGGGGTGAGCAGTTCTTC
NA	TRBV7-8	TRBD2	17	TRBJ2-1	CASSLAGGGRGYNEQFF	TGTGCCAGCAGCTTAGCTGGGGGGGGACGAGGATACAATGAGCAGTTCTTC
NA	TRBV7-9	TRBD1	18	TRBJ1-2	CASSFYPPVTGGNYGYTF	TGTGCCAGCAGCTTTTATCCCCCCGTTACAGGGGGCAACTATGGCTACACCTTC
NA	TRBV7-3	NA	19	TRBJ2-6	CASSPKGTRGGSGANVLTF	TGTGCCAGCAGCCCTAAGGGGACACGGGGCGGGTCTGGGGCCAACGTCCTGACTTTC
NA	TRBV6-5	TRBD2	16	TRBJ2-1	CASSSEASGSSYEQFF	TGTGCCAGCAGTTCTGAGGCTAGCGGGAGTTCGTATGAGCAGTTCTTC
NA	TRBV7-2	TRBD1	13	TRBJ1-5	CASSRDRIQPQHF	TGTGCCAGCAGCAGGGACAGGATTCAGCCCCAGCATTTT
NA	TRBV19	NA	12	TRBJ1-2	CASVSGSYGYTF	TGTGCCAGTGTCAGCGGGAGCTATGGCTACACCTTC
few	TRBV5-4	TRBD2	15	TRBJ2-7	CASSPGLAGFYEQYF	TGTGCCAGCAGCCCGGGACTAGCGGGTTTCTACGAGCAGTACTTC
NA	TRBV7-3	TRBD2	15	TRBJ2-1	CASSARTSGRVEQFF	TGTGCCAGCAGCGCCAGAACTAGCGGGAGGGTTGAGCAGTTCTTC
NA	TRBV5-6	NA	14	TRBJ1-1	CASSGGSVNTEAFF	TGTGCCAGCAGCGGGGGGTCGGTCAACACTGAAGCTTTCTTT
NA	TRBV7-6	TRBD1	14	TRBJ2-7	CASSPTGTAYEQYF	TGTGCCAGCAGCCCCACCGGGACAGCCTACGAGCAGTACTTC
NA	TRBV7-2	NA	16	TRBJ1-5	CASSYSPTGSLQPQHF	TGTGCCAGCAGCTACTCTCCTACAGGGTCTTTGCAGCCCCAGCATTTT
NA	TRBV7-2	NA	12	TRBJ1-1	CASSLERTEAFF	TGTGCCAGCAGCTTGGAGCGGACTGAAGCTTTCTTT
NA	TRBV19	NA	12	TRBJ2-7	CASGDLTYEQYF	TGTGCCAGTGGGGACTTAACTTACGAGCAGTACTTC
NA	TRBV28	TRBD2	17	TRBJ2-7	CASSWRGGSSNSYEQYF	TGTGCCAGCAGTTGGCGGGGGGGCTCCTCAAATTCCTACGAGCAGTACTTC
NA	TRBV5-1	TRBD1	16	TRBJ1-2	CASSLYRDSPNYGYTF	TGCGCCAGCAGCTTATACCGGGACAGCCCTAACTATGGCTACACCTTC
NA	TRBV11-3	NA	14	TRBJ2-3	CASSLTGGLDTQYF	TGTGCCAGCAGCTTAACTGGGGGGTTGGATACGCAGTATTTT
NA	TRBV27	NA	14	TRBJ2-5	CASSTHRGGETQYF	TGTGCCAGCAGTACCCATAGGGGGGGAGAGACCCAGTACTTC
few	TRBV10-1	TRBD1	13	TRBJ1-1	CASSESSDRGTFF	TGCGCCAGCAGTGAGTCGAGTGACAGGGGGACTTTCTTT
NA	TRBV2	TRBD2	17	TRBJ2-5	CASRRTSGSSYQETQYF	TGTGCCAGCAGACGGACTAGCGGGAGTTCGTACCAAGAGACCCAGTACTTC
NA	TRBV7-9	TRBD1	13	TRBJ1-2	CASSLWTGDGYTF	TGTGCCAGCAGCTTATGGACAGGAGATGGCTACACCTTC
NA	TRBV4-1	TRBD1	16	TRBJ1-2	CASSRSRDRDFHGYTF	TGCGCCAGCAGCCGATCCCGGGACAGGGATTTTCATGGCTACACCTTC
NA	TRBV7-8	TRBD2	13	TRBJ2-7	CASSSGTLYEQYF	TGTGCCAGCAGCAGCGGGACGCTCTACGAGCAGTACTTC
few	TRBV6-1	TRBD2	17	TRBJ2-7	CASSERRGTRIRYEQYF	TGTGCCAGCAGTGAAAGGCGTGGGACTAGAATACGCTACGAGCAGTACTTC
NA	TRBV18	NA	14	TRBJ2-6	CASSQESGANVLTF	TGTGCCAGCTCACAGGAGTCTGGGGCCAACGTCCTGACTTTC
NA	TRBV19	TRBD1	16	TRBJ2-7	CASSYSGQTKSYEQYF	TGTGCCAGTAGCTACTCGGGACAGACAAAGTCCTACGAGCAGTACTTC
once	TRBV30	NA	14	TRBJ1-1	CAWVLTREITEAFF	TGTGCCTGGGTCCTCACACGGGAAATCACTGAAGCTTTCTTT
NA	TRBV5-6	NA	14	TRBJ1-4	CASSLVATNEKLFF	TGTGCCAGCAGCTTGGTGGCTACTAATGAAAAACTGTTTTTT
NA	TRBV7-8	TRBD1	14	TRBJ1-4	CASSSRGWGEKLFF	TGTGCCAGCAGTTCCAGGGGGTGGGGTGAAAAACTGTTTTTT
NA	TRBV5-1	NA	18	TRBJ2-3	CASSLAGTRTSSTDTQYF	TGCGCCAGCAGCTTGGCGGGAACGCGGACCTCTAGCACAGATACGCAGTATTTT
NA	TRBV28	NA	13	TRBJ1-1	CASSSHTNTEAFF	TGTGCCAGCAGTTCCCACACGAACACTGAAGCTTTCTTT